The sequence of this T cell receptor beta chain was determined in a study of cytotoxic CD8 clonotypes in ibrutinib-treated CLL. Looking at the study overall: Within the patient group, ten to twelve were relapsed/refractory and about 15 treatment-naive, and some 17 were IGHV unmutated. Overall study findings and caveats: Baseline levels were approached again at progression, after clonality had risen at ibrutinib response.

Repertoires were generated with immunoSEQ multiplex PCR, while TCRdb's copy carries only in-frame clones and drops some. The repertoire holds 160,000 or so clones, with 84% as singletons. The CDR3 extends over 15 amino acids. Germline CDR1 reads SNHLY; CDR2 reads FYNNEI. V shed 8 bases, J shed 5 bases, and the junction held 9 bases outside the gene matches. Concerning this clone: Its antigen is undetermined.

This chain uses TRBV2 with TRBJ2-3; the match to TRBD2 covers 11 bases. Sequenced material: PBMCs, taken after 24 months of ibrutinib treatment. This clonotype was sampled from a human donor with chronic lymphocytic leukemia. CDR3 nucleotide sequence: TGTGCCAGCGGGACCCCCGGGACTAGCGGAGATACGCAGTATTTT. Translated: CASGTPGTSGDTQYF.